The 27 T cell receptor beta chains listed next were all sequenced from one sample in a study of blood T cell repertoires in COVID-19. Produced via immunoSEQ multiplex PCR; TCRdb's table is partial and in-frame only. The profile shows roughly 150,000 clones, about 92% of them singletons. Sequencing was done on a sample of peripheral blood. All receptors derive from a man in his 60s with active or convalescent COVID-19.

This chain uses TRBV7-6 with TRBJ1-2; 10 positions agree with TRBD1. The ends lost 4 bases at V and 0 bases at J; junction bases unmatched: 8. This CDR3 comprises 17 residues. The germline gives CDR1 SGHVS, CDR2 FNYEAQ. The DNA of the CDR3 is TGTGCCAGCAGCTCCTCGGGACAGGGGCGAACTAACTATGGCTACACCTTC. It codes for CASSSSGQGRTNYGYTF.

This chain uses TRBV30 with TRBJ2-7, with unresolved D. The germline CDR1 and CDR2 sequences are GTSNPN and SVGIG (reference sequence). The CDR3 consists of 11 residues. The V and J ends lost 1 base and 7 bases respectively, with 8 bases between them. The CDR3, as DNA: TGTGCCTGGAGTGCCCCCAGAGAGCAGTACTTC. Translation gives CAWSAPREQYF.

This chain joins TRBV5-1 and TRBJ1-1; 10 bases match TRBD1. The CDR3 has 15 residues. Germline assignment: CDR1 SGHRS and CDR2 YFSETQ. With 4 bases clipped from V and 5 bases from J, the junction kept 8 bases outside the gene matches. The CDR3 coding sequence is TGCGCCAGCAGCCTGACAGGGGGCGTAGGAACTGAAGCTTTCTTT. This sequence encodes CASSLTGGVGTEAFF. Using reference TRBV5-1 and TRBJ1-1 for the parts outside the CDR3, the full variable domain is KAGVTQTPRYLIKTRGQQVTLSCSPISGHRSVSWYQQTPGQGLQFLFEYFSETQRNKGNFPGRFSGRQFSNSRSEMNVSTLELGDSALYLCASSLTGGVGTEAFFGQGTRLTVV.

The chain carries TRBV18 and TRBJ2-7; 7 nucleotides line up with TRBD1. Germline V CDR1 and CDR2: KGHSH, LQKENI. The CDR3 spans 14 residues. V lost 3 bases to trimming and J lost 1 base; unmatched junction nucleotides: 3. This CDR3 reads CASSPTGLSYEQYF. In nucleotides, the CDR3 is TGTGCCAGCTCACCGACAGGGTTATCCTACGAGCAGTACTTC. The full variable domain, with the rest looked up from reference TRBV18 and TRBJ2-7, is NAGVMQNPRHLVRRRGQEARLRCSPMKGHSHVYWYRQLPEEGLKFMVYLQKENIIDESGMPKERFSAEFPKEGPSILRIQQVVRGDSAAYFCASSPTGLSYEQYFGPGTRLTVT.

The CDR3 sequence: CASSSRLAGVRYTQYF. The CDR3 DNA reads as TGTGCCAGCAGCTCCAGGCTAGCGGGAGTAAGATATACGCAGTATTTT. The V call is TRBV13, the J call TRBJ2-3; TRBD2 matches at 10 bases. The CDR3 sequence is 16 residues long. V dropped 4 bases and J dropped 7; count of bases not matched to a gene: 11. Germline values: CDR1 PRHDT, CDR2 FYEKMQ (reference sequence).

The CDR3 here is CASSLMGGSPLHF. The CDR3 nucleotides read TGTGCCAGCAGTTTGATGGGGGGTTCACCCCTCCACTTT. The gene calls are TRBV12-3 or TRBV12-4 and TRBJ1-6; weak D call: TRBD1 (5 bases). CDR3 length equals 13 residues. Deletions cut 3 bases from V and 9 bases from J, with 9 bases between.

The rearrangement uses TRBV7-8 and TRBJ2-1; TRBD2 is a possible D gene (6 bases). CDR1 is SGHVS, CDR2 FQNEAQ, per germline. The germline V and J ends were trimmed by 1 base and 10 bases, with 11 bases remaining between them. This CDR3 spans 13 amino acids. The CDR3 loop reads CASSLVRGGEQFF. CDR3 DNA: TGTGCCAGCAGCTTAGTGCGGGGCGGCGAGCAGTTCTTC. The variable domain in full, completed from reference TRBV7-8 and TRBJ2-1, reads GAGVSQSPRYKVAKRGQDVALRCDPISGHVSLFWYQQALGQGPEFLTYFQNEAQLDKSGLPSDRFFAERPEGSVSTLKIQRTQQEDSAVYLCASSLVRGGEQFFGPGTRLTVL.

This clone came up a few times. The CDR3 reads CASSLLAEQYF. The CDR3 DNA reads TGTGCCAGCAGCTTGTTAGCAGAGCAGTACTTC. The chain joins TRBV5-6 to TRBJ2-7, with D uncertain. Germline CDR1 reads SGHDT; CDR2 reads YYEEEE. The V gene lost 1 base and the J gene lost 7 bases, with 6 bases spanning the gap. CDR3 length equals 11 residues.

This rearrangement joins TRBV6-5 to TRBJ2-7, with D possibly being TRBD1 (5 bases). The CDR3 covers 15 residues. Germline assignment: CDR1 MNHEY and CDR2 SVGAGI. Trimming took off 0 bases at V and 3 bases at J, with 12 bases between the two ends. The CDR3 DNA sequence: TGTGCCAGCAGTTACTCAAGGGGTTCGCGCTACGAGCAGTACTTC. Its protein is CASSYSRGSRYEQYF.

The chain links TRBV3-1 (or the pseudogene TRBV3-2) to TRBJ2-3, with a possible D match to TRBD2 (7 bases). Germline V gene lookup returns CDR1 LGHDT and CDR2 YNNKEL (reference sequence). CDR3 length: 14 amino acids. Between the trimmed V and J ends, which lost 4 bases and 6 bases, there was a span of 14 bases. CDR3 DNA: TGTGCCAGCAGCCCTCGGGGGGCAGGGGATACGCAGTATTTT. Its translation: CASSPRGAGDTQYF.

This clone has only one observation. The V and J genes are TRBV2 and TRBJ1-6, with 8 bases identical to TRBD1. V trimming: 3 bases; J trimming: 7 bases; junction bases outside the gene matches: 2. Germline assignment: CDR1 SNHLY and CDR2 FYNNEI. The CDR3 has 14 amino acids. This CDR3 reads CASSEDRANSPLHF. The CDR3 bases are TGTGCCAGCAGTGAGGACAGGGCGAATTCACCCCTCCACTTT.

The chain combines TRBV5-1 with TRBJ2-7; possibly TRBD2 for D (5 bases). Germline V gene sequence: CDR1 SGHRS, CDR2 YFSETQ. The V gene lost 0 bases and the J gene lost 2 bases, with 12 bases spanning the gap. The CDR3 consists of 15 residues. The CDR3 reads CASSLGTPATYEQYF. The CDR3 DNA reads TGCGCCAGCAGCTTGGGGACTCCGGCTACCTACGAGCAGTACTTC.

This clone has only one observation. This chain uses TRBV2 with TRBJ1-2; 7 nucleotides match TRBD1. The CDR3 is 14 residues long. Germline loops: CDR1 SNHLY, CDR2 FYNNEI. V lost 4 bases to trimming and J lost 4 bases; unmatched junction nucleotides: 6. The CDR3 here is CASSGDSGTYGYTF. CDR3 sequence (DNA): TGTGCCAGCAGTGGGGACAGCGGAACCTATGGCTACACCTTC.

This clone was seen a single time. The chain employs TRBV12-5 and TRBJ1-4, with D tentatively TRBD1 (5 bases). V lost 1 base to trimming and J lost 7 bases, with 16 bases between them. Germline V gene data show CDR1 as LGHNT and CDR2 as FRNRAP. There are 16 residues in the CDR3. The chain's CDR3 is CASGLGRQLSSEKLFF. The CDR3 bases are TGTGCTAGTGGTTTGGGAAGACAGCTATCTAGTGAAAAACTGTTTTTT.

In DNA, the CDR3 is TGTGCCAGCTCACCAGGGTCAGGGGGCTATGGCTACACCTTC. This codes for CASSPGSGGYGYTF. The genes are TRBV18 and TRBJ1-2; 7 nucleotides agree with TRBD1. Germline V gene data show CDR1 as KGHSH and CDR2 as LQKENI. This CDR3 contains 14 residues. The trim removed 2 bases at V and 4 bases at J, leaving 4 bases unmatched.

The chain links TRBV4-2 to TRBJ1-4, with TRBD1 as a possible D gene (6 bases). CDR1 and CDR2 from the germline V gene are LGHNA and YNFKEQ. CDR3 size: 15 residues. Between the trimmed V and J ends, which lost 1 base and 8 bases, there was a span of 14 bases. CDR3 region: CASSQGNRGGEKLFF. Written as DNA, the CDR3 is TGTGCCAGCAGCCAAGGAAATAGGGGGGGAGAAAAACTGTTTTTT.

V usage is TRBV6-5 and J usage is TRBJ2-3; 7 positions agree with TRBD2. Germline V lookup: CDR1 MNHEY, CDR2 SVGAGI. With V trimmed by 2 bases and J by 3 bases, 8 bases remained unmatched. The length of the CDR3 is 16 residues. The CDR3: CASSYRGLGGTDTQYF. The CDR3 DNA is TGTGCCAGCAGTTACCGAGGACTAGGTGGTACAGATACGCAGTATTTT.

The CDR3 DNA follows: TGTGCCAGCAGTGGGGGGGGAGGCTCACCCCTCCACTTT. Its protein is CASSGGGGSPLHF. V and J are TRBV2 and TRBJ1-6; possible D gene TRBD1, 5 bases. CDR3 size: 13 residues. The ends were cut back, 4 bases at V and 10 bases at J, with 11 bases in the middle. The germline gives CDR1 SNHLY, CDR2 FYNNEI.

The J gene is TRBJ2-5, the V gene TRBV7-9; 15 bases match TRBD2. CDR1 is SEHNR and CDR2 is FQNEAQ in the germline V gene (reference sequence). The CDR3 is 17 amino acids. V dropped 5 bases and J dropped 5; count of bases not matched to a gene: 9. The CDR3 spells CASSPGLAGGPRETQYF. CDR3 DNA sequence: TGTGCCAGCAGCCCCGGACTAGCGGGGGGGCCACGCGAGACCCAGTACTTC.

This chain joins TRBV5-1 and TRBJ2-7; 8 positions agree with TRBD2. Germline-derived CDR1 and CDR2 are SGHRS and YFSETQ. The J segment lost 0 bases and the V segment lost 1 base, leaving 12 bases of the junction unmatched. The CDR3 is 18 residues long. CDR3 DNA sequence: TGCGCCAGCAGCTTGTGGGATAGTGGGGCGGGGGGCTCCTACGAGCAGTACTTC. Its translation is CASSLWDSGAGGSYEQYF. Full variable domain (rest looked up from reference TRBV5-1 and TRBJ2-7): KAGVTQTPRYLIKTRGQQVTLSCSPISGHRSVSWYQQTPGQGLQFLFEYFSETQRNKGNFPGRFSGRQFSNSRSEMNVSTLELGDSALYLCASSLWDSGAGGSYEQYFGPGTRLTVT.

The chain combines TRBV28 with TRBJ2-3, with 9 bases that match TRBD1. The CDR3 contains 15 residues. J was trimmed by 4 bases and V by 4 bases; bases with no gene match: 6. Germline-derived CDR1 and CDR2 are MDHEN and SYDVKM. CDR3 amino acids: CASSSPGQGPDTQYF. The CDR3 coding sequence is TGTGCCAGCAGTTCCCCGGGACAGGGACCAGATACGCAGTATTTT. Filled out from reference TRBV28 and TRBJ2-3, the complete variable domain reads DVKVTQSSRYLVKRTGEKVFLECVQDMDHENMFWYRQDPGLGLRLIYFSYDVKMKEKGDIPEGYSVSREKKERFSLILESASTNQTSMYLCASSSPGQGPDTQYFGPGTRLTVL.

The chain links TRBV28 to TRBJ1-1; TRBD1 matches at 8 bases. Per the germline V gene, CDR1 is MDHEN and CDR2 is SYDVKM. The CDR3 covers 14 residues. The trim removed 8 bases at V and 1 base at J, leaving 6 bases unmatched. The CDR3 region is CASDPQGANTEAFF. Written as DNA, the CDR3 is TGTGCCAGCGACCCTCAGGGGGCGAACACTGAAGCTTTCTTT.

The J gene is TRBJ1-2, the V gene TRBV6-5; 8 bases fit TRBD1. Germline CDR1 MNHEY, CDR2 SVGAGI. V dropped 7 bases and J dropped 4; count of bases not matched to a gene: 8. The CDR3 runs 14 residues. The DNA of the CDR3 is TGTGCCAGCACCCGGGACAGGCTCTCCTATGGCTACACCTTC. This gives the protein CASTRDRLSYGYTF.

The chain employs TRBV6-5 and TRBJ2-1, with no clear D. The CDR3 extends over 13 amino acids. The ends were cut back, 7 bases at V and 3 bases at J, with 10 bases in the middle. Germline CDR1 reads MNHEY; CDR2 reads SVGAGI. This CDR3 is CASMRDLYNEQFF. The CDR3 region has the DNA TGTGCCAGCATGAGAGATCTCTACAATGAGCAGTTCTTC.

The V and J genes are TRBV19 and TRBJ2-1; the match to TRBD2 covers 15 bases. V lost 4 bases and J lost 15; bases outside the gene matches: 4. The germline CDR1 and CDR2 sequences are LNHDA and SQIVND (reference sequence). The CDR3 contains 13 residues. The CDR3, as DNA: TGTGCCAGTAGTACCGGACTAGCGGGAGGGATGTTCTTC. Amino acids: CASSTGLAGGMFF.

A few counts support this clone. V and J are TRBV10-3 and TRBJ2-3; 14 bases match TRBD2. This CDR3 has 17 residues. Germline CDR1 and CDR2: ENHRY and SYGVKD. Trimming removed 6 bases from V and 0 bases from J; junction bases left unmatched: 5. The CDR3 sequence: CAIRNGTSGGSTDTQYF. CDR3 DNA: TGTGCCATCAGAAACGGGACTAGCGGGGGAAGCACAGATACGCAGTATTTT.

The V gene is TRBV30, the J gene TRBJ1-2; D is unclear. Germline V gives CDR1 GTSNPN, CDR2 SVGIG (reference sequence). Trimming left V 2 bases short and J 2 bases short, with 15 bases between. The CDR3 has 15 residues. The CDR3 DNA reads TGTGCCTGGAGTTCCCCTAGGCCAGACAACTATGGCTACACCTTC. This encodes CAWSSPRPDNYGYTF.